This entry lists 17 T cell receptor beta chains sequenced from one sample in a study of cytomegalovirus exposure and HLA in healthy donors. With 60 Vbeta and 13 Jbeta primers, the PCR was carried out. Clones were sequenced by immunoSEQ multiplex PCR, and TCRdb holds only the in-frame ones, with some missing. The table has around 250,000 clones, around 81% seen once. Sequenced: PBMCs. The receptors derive from a woman in her sixties in good health and CMV-seropositive.

Regarding this clone: The limits of the CDR3 on the DNA are not certain, so only TCRdb's listed CDR3 is given. The V gene is TRBV6-1, the J gene TRBJ1-5; the table's D call of TRBD1 was not tested on the DNA. Inclusive of both ends, the CDR3 amounts to 13 amino acids. The germline V gene encodes CDR1 MNHNS and CDR2 SASEGT. The CDR3: CASSSWGTGAGDF.

This sequence joins TRBV18 and TRBJ2-1; 8 nucleotides align to TRBD2. V shed 0 bases and J 7 bases; nucleotides not matched to a gene: 5. The CDR3 totals 15 residues. Germline V gives CDR1 KGHSH, CDR2 LQKENI. The CDR3 nucleotides read TGTGCCAGCTCACCACCGAGCGGGAGAGGAAATGAGCAGTTCTTC. Amino acids: CASSPPSGRGNEQFF. Supplemented by reference TRBV18 and TRBJ2-1, the full variable domain reads NAGVMQNPRHLVRRRGQEARLRCSPMKGHSHVYWYRQLPEEGLKFMVYLQKENIIDESGMPKERFSAEFPKEGPSILRIQQVVRGDSAAYFCASSPPSGRGNEQFFGPGTRLTVL.

The rearrangement joins TRBV2 to TRBJ2-2; the match to TRBD2 covers 13 bases. Germline V lookup: CDR1 SNHLY, CDR2 FYNNEI. This CDR3 contains 14 residues. V shed 6 bases, J shed 6 bases, and the junction held 1 base outside the gene matches. The CDR3 reads CASRGLAGAGELFF. In DNA, the CDR3 is TGTGCCAGCAGAGGACTAGCGGGAGCCGGGGAGCTGTTTTTT.

The chain recombines TRBV29-1 with TRBJ1-4, with 7 bases fitting TRBD1. This CDR3 is 17 amino acids long. The trim removed 6 bases at V and 6 bases at J, leaving 19 bases unmatched. Germline values: CDR1 SQVTM, CDR2 ANQGSEA. This CDR3 reads CSVERLRQGILDEKLFF. CDR3 nucleotides: TGCAGCGTAGAGCGCCTACGACAGGGTATATTGGATGAAAAACTGTTTTTT.

The rearrangement links TRBV5-1 to TRBJ2-7, with 9 bases identical to TRBD2. Germline CDR1 SGHRS, CDR2 YFSETQ. The CDR3 loop spans 13 amino acids. V trimming: 0 bases; J trimming: 7 bases; junction bases outside the gene matches: 2. Here the CDR3 reads CASSLGLAGEQYF. CDR3 DNA: TGCGCCAGCAGCTTGGGGCTAGCGGGGGAGCAGTACTTC.

The chain has TRBV12-2 and TRBJ2-1; the table names TRBD1, a call not compared with the DNA. TRBV12-2 is given as a pseudogene. The CDR3 sequence is 14 residues long. The CDR3 sequence is CASRCPRGTNEQFF. In nucleotides, the CDR3 is TGTGCAAGTCGCTGCCCGAGGGGGACCAATGAGCAGTTCTTC.

The V and J genes are TRBV28 and TRBJ1-1; no definite D call. Trimming cost V 3 bases and J 0 bases, with 11 bases left between them. This CDR3 is 15 amino acids long. Germline loops: CDR1 MDHEN, CDR2 SYDVKM. In DNA form, the CDR3 reads TGTGCCAGCAGTTTTGGCGGCGGAATGAACACTGAAGCTTTCTTT. It encodes CASSFGGGMNTEAFF.

The CDR3 spells CASSPGQKNTEAFF. The CDR3 DNA is TGCGCCAGCAGCCCGGGACAGAAGAACACTGAAGCTTTCTTT. The V gene is TRBV5-1, the J gene TRBJ1-1, with TRBD1 identical over 7 bases. CDR3 length: 14 amino acids. Germline V gene lookup returns CDR1 SGHRS and CDR2 YFSETQ. The V gene end was trimmed by 4 bases and the J gene end by 1 base; junction bases not matched to a gene: 4.

This sequence joins TRBV5-1 and TRBJ1-2; 8 bases fit TRBD1. Losses at the gene ends were 0 bases for V and 4 bases for J; bases not matched to a gene: 11. The CDR3 loop spans 17 amino acids. Germline V gives CDR1 SGHRS, CDR2 YFSETQ. The CDR3 is CASSLGVGTGDRYGYTF. In DNA, the CDR3 is TGCGCCAGCAGCTTGGGTGTCGGGACAGGAGATCGCTATGGCTACACCTTC.

The J gene is TRBJ1-2, the V gene TRBV4-1, with D maybe TRBD1 (5 bases). Germline V lookup: CDR1 MGHRA, CDR2 YSYEKL. The CDR3 extends over 15 amino acids. Trimming removed 0 bases at V and 4 bases at J, with 12 bases between. CDR3 residues: CASSQESRQIYGYTF. CDR3 sequence (DNA): TGCGCCAGCAGCCAAGAGTCTAGACAGATCTATGGCTACACCTTC.

The table lists this clone with a count of one. This chain connects TRBV7-3 to TRBJ2-1; D gene uncertain. From germline, CDR1 is SGHTA and CDR2 FQGTGA. V was cut by 5 bases and J by 9 bases, with 17 bases left in between. The CDR3 extends over 14 amino acids. CDR3 DNA sequence: TGTGCCAGCAGCCTACACGACGAGGTGAGTGAGCAGTTCTTC. Translating gives CASSLHDEVSEQFF.

The chain recombines TRBV9 with TRBJ1-2; TRBD1 might be the D (5 bases). Germline-derived CDR1 and CDR2 are SGDLS and YYNGEE. The CDR3 extends over 14 amino acids. Trimming cost V 1 base and J 7 bases, with 14 bases left between them. In DNA, the CDR3 is TGTGCCAGCAGCGTAACACAAGGGGCAGGTGGCTACACCTTC. Its protein is CASSVTQGAGGYTF.

This chain links TRBV2 with TRBJ1-3; possibly TRBD1 for D (6 bases). Germline V CDR1 and CDR2: SNHLY, FYNNEI. The CDR3 is 16 amino acids. V was cut by 7 bases and J by 5 bases, with 21 bases left in between. The CDR3 sequence: CASTRDRSLLRNTIYF. The CDR3, as DNA: TGTGCCAGCACCCGTGACAGGAGCCTCCTAAGAAACACCATATATTTT. The full variable domain, rest sourced from reference TRBV2 and TRBJ1-3, is EPEVTQTPSHQVTQMGQEVILRCVPISNHLYFYWYRQILGQKVEFLVSFYNNEISEKSEIFDDQFSVERPDGSNFTLKIRSTKLEDSAMYFCASTRDRSLLRNTIYFGEGSWLTVV.

V usage is TRBV5-1 and J usage is TRBJ2-5; 8 bases are shared with TRBD2. The CDR3 extends over 15 amino acids. Germline trimming cut 6 bases from V and 2 bases from J; bases unmatched to any gene: 9. Germline-derived CDR1 and CDR2 are SGHRS and YFSETQ. The CDR3 here is CASTRPGLGQETQYF. The CDR3 DNA sequence: TGCGCCAGCACCCGTCCGGGACTAGGGCAAGAGACCCAGTACTTC.

The gene calls are TRBV20-1 and TRBJ2-1; D is undetermined. The germline V gene has CDR1 DFQATT and CDR2 SNEGSKA (reference sequence). This CDR3 contains 11 residues. Trimming cost V 7 bases and J 6 bases, with 10 bases left between them. Written as DNA, the CDR3 is TGCAGTGGCGAGAGGTTCAATGAGCAGTTCTTC. As protein: CSGERFNEQFF.

The rearrangement joins TRBV21-1 to TRBJ2-3; TRBD1, as called in the table, went unchecked against the DNA. TRBV21-1 has pseudogene status. The CDR3 totals 17 residues. DNA of the CDR3: TGTGCCAGCAGCGAAGAGCAACAGGGTGTAGTTCCAGATACGCAGTATTTT. This encodes CASSEEQQGVVPDTQYF.

In DNA, the CDR3 is TGTGCCAGCAGCTTAGCGCCCAGCGGGAGGGGTAGAAGCACAGATACGCAGTATTTT. Amino acids: CASSLAPSGRGRSTDTQYF. The rearrangement links TRBV7-9 to TRBJ2-3; 10 bases are a match to TRBD2. CDR3 length equals 19 residues. V lost 0 bases to trimming and J lost 0 bases; unmatched junction nucleotides: 9. Germline CDR1 SEHNR, CDR2 FQNEAQ (reference sequence).